The entry that follows covers one TCR beta chain sequence. Its antigen is not identified. TCRdb reanalyzed the 5' RACE reads and collapses them to one entry per CDR3 protein, without DNA. This repertoire includes around 140,000 distinct CDR3 sequences. The data were taken from a study of monozygotic twins with inflammatory bowel disease. Study results and limitations: Twins with IBD were found to have lower TCRbeta diversity (inverse Simpson) than healthy co-twins. The data did not back a single strong IBD-associated clonotype or signal.

This CDR3 has 14 residues. Per the germline V gene, CDR1 is SGHTA and CDR2 is FQGNSA. The clonotype originates from a human donor with ulcerative colitis or Crohn's disease, or a healthy co-twin of an affected twin (not recorded which). V is TRBV7-2 and J is TRBJ1-5. The sequenced material came from blood. This chain's CDR3 is CASSFHGVNQPQHF. The whole variable domain, remainder taken from reference TRBV7-2 and TRBJ1-5, is GAGVSQSPSNKVTEKGKDVELRCDPISGHTALYWYRQSLGQGLEFLIYFQGNSAPDKSGLPSDRFSAERTGGSVSTLTIQRTQQEDSAVYLCASSFHGVNQPQHFGDGTRLSIL.